The rows below give T cell receptor beta chains drawn from one sample of a study of OX40 agonist ivuxolimab in advanced cancers. Generated by immunoSEQ multiplex PCR, the TCRdb table keeps only in-frame clones and is missing some. In the table there are 130,000 or so clones, about 93% of which are singletons. Specimen: CD4+ or CD8+ T cells sorted from blood, collected in a trial of the OX40 agonist ivuxolimab. These receptors were obtained from an adult with an advanced solid tumor such as melanoma, head and neck, liver or kidney cancer. Both conserved end residues are part of each CDR3. The D gene is left open where the match is weak. Clone size appears in some rows only: once, few, many, or a class for an expanded clone.

V gene: TRBV19; D gene: NA; clone size: NA; J gene: TRBJ1-5; CDR3 DNA: TGTGCCAGTAGTATCGGCCAGTCCAGGGGCAATCAGCCCCAGCATTTT; CDR3 protein: CASSIGQSRGNQPQHF
V gene: TRBV5-1; D gene: NA; clone size: NA; J gene: TRBJ2-3; CDR3 DNA: TGCGCCAGCAGCTTGACGGGACAAAGCACAGATACGCAGTATTTT; CDR3 protein: CASSLTGQSTDTQYF
V gene: TRBV5-4; D gene: TRBD1; clone size: NA; J gene: TRBJ1-1; CDR3 DNA: TGTGCCAGCAGCCGCGGGACAGAAGTCTCTGAAGCTTTCTTT; CDR3 protein: CASSRGTEVSEAFF
V gene: TRBV11-3; D gene: TRBD1; clone size: NA; J gene: TRBJ2-1; CDR3 DNA: TGTGCCAGCAGCCCAGGACAGGTCCACAATGAGCAGTTCTTC; CDR3 protein: CASSPGQVHNEQFF
V gene: TRBV28; D gene: TRBD1; clone size: NA; J gene: TRBJ2-1; CDR3 DNA: TGTGCCAGCAGTTCCCAGCCCCGGACAGGGGGCGGGGGTGAGCAGTTCTTC; CDR3 protein: CASSSQPRTGGGGEQFF
V gene: TRBV7-2; D gene: NA; clone size: NA; J gene: TRBJ2-7; CDR3 DNA: TGTGCCAGCAGCTTAAGTATAGGGGCATACGAGCAGTACTTC; CDR3 protein: CASSLSIGAYEQYF
V gene: TRBV18; D gene: NA; clone size: NA; J gene: TRBJ1-2; CDR3 DNA: TGTGCCAGCTCACCATCCAGGGTCTATGGCTACACCTTC; CDR3 protein: CASSPSRVYGYTF
V gene: TRBV28; D gene: NA; clone size: NA; J gene: TRBJ2-1; CDR3 DNA: NA; CDR3 protein: CASSLWAGGSFF
V gene: TRBV6-5; D gene: NA; clone size: once; J gene: TRBJ1-1; CDR3 DNA: TGTGCCAGCAGTTACTCGAGGCGAATTAACACTGAAGCTTTCTTT; CDR3 protein: CASSYSRRINTEAFF
V gene: TRBV19; D gene: TRBD1; clone size: once; J gene: TRBJ1-5; CDR3 DNA: TGTGCCAGTAGTTTACCGGGACAGGGTTACAATCAGCCCCAGCATTTT; CDR3 protein: CASSLPGQGYNQPQHF
V gene: TRBV7-8; D gene: NA; clone size: few; J gene: TRBJ2-5; CDR3 DNA: TGTGCCAGCAGCCCCTCAACAGGGGAGACCCAGTACTTC; CDR3 protein: CASSPSTGETQYF
V gene: TRBV14; D gene: NA; clone size: NA; J gene: TRBJ1-1; CDR3 DNA: TGTGCCAGCAGCCGGCGGGGGTCGACGCTCGCTGAAGCTTTCTTT; CDR3 protein: CASSRRGSTLAEAFF
V gene: TRBV6-1; D gene: TRBD2; clone size: NA; J gene: TRBJ2-3; CDR3 DNA: TGTGCCAGCGGCCGCGGGAGGTTCACAGATACGCAGTATTTT; CDR3 protein: CASGRGRFTDTQYF
V gene: TRBV5-6; D gene: TRBD1; clone size: NA; J gene: TRBJ1-6; CDR3 DNA: TGTGCCAGCAGCTTGAGATCGGGACAGGGTGCCCTCCACTTT; CDR3 protein: CASSLRSGQGALHF
V gene: TRBV5-1; D gene: TRBD2; clone size: NA; J gene: TRBJ2-1; CDR3 DNA: TGCGCCAGCAGCTTACAAACTAGCGGGAGAAACAATGAGCAGTTCTTC; CDR3 protein: CASSLQTSGRNNEQFF
V gene: TRBV6-1; D gene: NA; clone size: NA; J gene: TRBJ2-5; CDR3 DNA: TGTGCCAGCAGCGAAGGACAGTTACAAGAGACCCAGTACTTC; CDR3 protein: CASSEGQLQETQYF
V gene: TRBV20-1; D gene: TRBD2; clone size: NA; J gene: TRBJ2-5; CDR3 DNA: TGCAGCGAGCGGGGCCCCAGGACCCAGTACTTC; CDR3 protein: CSERGPRTQYF
V gene: TRBV2; D gene: NA; clone size: NA; J gene: TRBJ2-7; CDR3 DNA: TGTGCCAGCACTTCCGGGACGAGAGGCTACGAGCAGTACTTC; CDR3 protein: CASTSGTRGYEQYF
V gene: TRBV19; D gene: NA; clone size: NA; J gene: TRBJ1-5; CDR3 DNA: TGTGCCAGTAGCCCCTGGGAGGGCAATCAGCCCCAGCATTTT; CDR3 protein: CASSPWEGNQPQHF
V gene: TRBV6-5; D gene: NA; clone size: NA; J gene: TRBJ2-7; CDR3 DNA: TGTGCCAGCAGCCCAATAGGGGGGCGATACGAGCAGTACTTC; CDR3 protein: CASSPIGGRYEQYF
V gene: TRBV19; D gene: NA; clone size: NA; J gene: TRBJ2-7; CDR3 DNA: TGTGCCAGTAGTATAATGGGAGTCTCCTACGAGCAGTACTTC; CDR3 protein: CASSIMGVSYEQYF
V gene: TRBV10-3; D gene: NA; clone size: NA; J gene: TRBJ1-1; CDR3 DNA: TGTGCCATCAGTGCCCTTCAGGGGCTGAACACTGAAGCTTTCTTT; CDR3 protein: CAISALQGLNTEAFF
V gene: TRBV14; D gene: TRBD1; clone size: NA; J gene: TRBJ1-4; CDR3 DNA: TGTGCCAGCAGCCAAGCCCGCGGACAGGGGGACATTAATGAAAAACTGTTTTTT; CDR3 protein: CASSQARGQGDINEKLFF
V gene: TRBV27; D gene: TRBD1; clone size: NA; J gene: TRBJ1-1; CDR3 DNA: TGTGCCAGCAGTTTCGACAGGGTCAACACTGAAGCTTTCTTT; CDR3 protein: CASSFDRVNTEAFF
V gene: TRBV19; D gene: NA; clone size: NA; J gene: TRBJ2-2; CDR3 DNA: TGTGCCAGTAGTCCCCACAAGGGTAGCTGGAGCAGAACCGGGGAGCTGTTTTTT; CDR3 protein: CASSPHKGSWSRTGELFF
V gene: TRBV11-2; D gene: NA; clone size: NA; J gene: TRBJ1-2; CDR3 DNA: TGTGCCAGCAGATTACGGGCCGGGGACTATGGCTACACCTTC; CDR3 protein: CASRLRAGDYGYTF
V gene: TRBV9; D gene: TRBD2; clone size: NA; J gene: TRBJ2-1; CDR3 DNA: TGTGCCAGCAGCCCCCCGCTGGTAACTAGCGGGGAGTACAATGAGCAGTTCTTC; CDR3 protein: CASSPPLVTSGEYNEQFF
V gene: TRBV11-2; D gene: TRBD2; clone size: NA; J gene: TRBJ2-1; CDR3 DNA: TGTGCCAGCAGCGAGGGACTAGCGGGAATGGACAATGAGCAGTTCTTC; CDR3 protein: CASSEGLAGMDNEQFF
V gene: TRBV18; D gene: TRBD2; clone size: NA; J gene: TRBJ2-1; CDR3 DNA: TGTGCCAGCTCACCCCCCGGGGTAGCGGGAGCAAGAGAGCAGTTCTTC; CDR3 protein: CASSPPGVAGAREQFF
V gene: TRBV5-1; D gene: TRBD2; clone size: NA; J gene: TRBJ2-1; CDR3 DNA: TGCGCCAGCAGCCCTGGACTAGCCTTGGTTGAGCAGTTCTTC; CDR3 protein: CASSPGLALVEQFF